This T cell receptor beta chain was profiled in a study of spatial heterogeneity in lung cancer (dated by TCRdb to between 2018 and 2021). Notes on the research overall: Beta-chain transcripts were consistently detected in greater numbers than alpha-chain transcripts, which likely reflects a higher abundance of beta-chain transcripts. In the raw uncorrected reads, each unique combination of TCR and UMI appeared more than ten times on average. TCR alpha and beta repertoires were quantitatively compared across multiple tumor regions, matched nontumor lung and blood in non-small cell lung cancer. TCR repertoire features were related to nonsynonymous mutation counts determined by whole-exome sequencing of tumor tissue. Both alpha and beta chains were TCR-sequenced in samples taken at surgery, namely 220 tumor regions, approximately 63 matched nontumor lung samples and roughly 56 PBMC samples.

This clonotype is termed medium-sized (0.01 to 0.1%). Its antigen is currently not known. Base qualities are not at hand, and no much larger clone is one base apart. Library generation was performed with 5' RACE. Sequencing used a NextSeq 500. The TCR library protocol attached a unique molecular identifier to each TCR cDNA molecule to allow correction of PCR and sequencing errors. Under the source paper's analysis protocol: TCR identification, UMI-based error correction and CDR3 extraction were all carried out with Decombinator tools. Expanded TCRs were defined as those above a frequency of 2 per 1,000, corresponding to the top 1% of the tumor frequency distribution. Rényi diversity was computed with the R vegan package after subsampling each repertoire 100 times to 5,000 TCRs. CDR3 similarity networks were built from amino acid triplet string-kernel similarity, with CDR3s being connected when pairwise similarity was above 0.82. TCRdb reprocessed the public reads (quality trimming at Q25 with fastp, clone calling with MiXCR) and kept in-frame beta chains. Rows with one shared CDR3 protein collapse into an entry with the most common genes and DNA. The V and J calls reflect TCRdb's pipeline rather than the authors' work. A total of approximately 1,800 distinct CDR3 sequences appear in this sample, 12% of them only once. The ten biggest clones cover over 10% of the sample.

Results and caveats for the whole study, not just this receptor: Additional single-cell paired TCR alpha and beta sequencing was considered necessary to confirm, at a functional level, the hypothesis that regional TCRs recognize regional mutations.

The CDR3 runs 14 residues from the cysteine to the phenylalanine. Just CDR3 DNA is preserved here, 42 bases in frame from base 1. V and J are trimmed by 3 bases and 4 bases, and the gene matches miss 4 bases of the junction. Per the germline V gene, SQVTM is the CDR1 and ANQGSEA is the CDR2. Taken with the paper, the label for time point translates to: sample taken at primary tumor resection. Donors were some 70 patients with early-stage, untreated non-small cell lung cancer from the lung TRACERx cohort. Without any cell sorting, TCR sequencing was performed on whole RNA extracted either from tumor and nontumor lung tissue or from cryopreserved PBMC samples. Only patients for whom sufficient RNA was available from at least two tumor regions were selected for TCR sequencing. Before being selected, tumor and adjacent nontumor lung specimens were reviewed by a lung pathologist.

This clonotype was sampled from a female donor with early-stage non-small cell lung cancer. The chain couples TRBV29-1 to TRBJ2-2; TRBD2 lines up with 8 middle nucleotides. Sample: normal lung tissue next to the tumor, taken at surgery. The nucleotide sequence reads as follows: TGCAGCGTTGAGGGCGGGAGGTCCACCGGGGAGCTGTTTTTT. This yields the protein CSVEGGRSTGELFF.